These T cell receptor beta chains were read from a single sample in a study of OX40 agonist ivuxolimab in advanced cancers. The data were produced by immunoSEQ multiplex PCR, yet TCRdb's version contains in-frame clones alone and is incomplete. The sample yields 50,000 to 55,000 clones, about 88% seen once. The sequencing here drew on CD4+ or CD8+ T cells sorted from blood, taken in a trial of the OX40 agonist ivuxolimab. The receptors shown here come from an adult with an advanced solid tumor such as melanoma, head and neck, liver or kidney cancer. CDR3s include the opening cysteine and the closing phenylalanine or tryptophan. The D gene is left open where the match is weak. Clone size appears in some rows only: once, few, many, or a class for an expanded clone.

size: -; J: TRBJ2-7; V: TRBV30; D: -; CDR3: CAWSSDGGEQYF; DNA: TGTGCCTGGAGTTCCGACGGTGGCGAGCAGTACTTC
size: -; J: TRBJ1-1; V: TRBV30; D: TRBD1; CDR3: CAWSPRTGAMNTEAFF; DNA: TGTGCCTGGAGTCCCCGGACAGGAGCCATGAACACTGAAGCTTTCTTT
size: -; J: TRBJ1-2; V: TRBV13; D: -; CDR3: CASSPWSLRGGYGYTF; DNA: TGTGCCAGCAGCCCCTGGTCACTGCGGGGGGGTTATGGCTACACCTTC
size: -; J: TRBJ2-3; V: TRBV7-3; D: -; CDR3: CASSFRWADTQYF; DNA: TGTGCCAGCAGCTTCAGGTGGGCGGATACGCAGTATTTT
size: once; J: TRBJ1-4; V: TRBV7-3; D: -; CDR3: CASSPPGGHLNEKLFF; DNA: TGTGCCAGCAGCCCCCCCGGGGGACATCTGAATGAAAAACTGTTTTTT
size: -; J: TRBJ2-7; V: TRBV18; D: -; CDR3: CASSPWGHSAYEQYF; DNA: TGTGCCAGCTCACCTTGGGGACACTCAGCCTACGAGCAGTACTTC
size: -; J: TRBJ2-5; V: TRBV5-5; D: -; CDR3: CASSLAGGGWETQYF; DNA: TGTGCCAGCAGCTTGGCCGGAGGGGGCTGGGAGACCCAGTACTTC
size: once; J: TRBJ2-1; V: TRBV15; D: TRBD1; CDR3: CATSSDRGVLTYQFF; DNA: TGTGCCACCAGCAGCGACAGGGGAGTCCTTACGTACCAGTTCTTC
size: few; J: TRBJ1-2; V: TRBV5-4; D: -; CDR3: CASSLDRNNYGYTF; DNA: TGTGCCAGCAGCTTGGACAGGAACAACTATGGCTACACCTTC
size: -; J: TRBJ1-3; V: TRBV9; D: -; CDR3: CASSGTNSGNTIYF; DNA: TGTGCCAGCAGCGGAACAAACTCTGGAAACACCATATATTTT
size: -; J: TRBJ1-5; V: TRBV30; D: -; CDR3: CAWSRADNQPQHF; DNA: TGTGCCTGGAGTAGGGCAGACAATCAGCCCCAGCATTTT
size: -; J: TRBJ1-1; V: TRBV14; D: TRBD1; CDR3: CASSKRTGGLVF; DNA: TGTGCCAGCAGCAAACGGACAGGGGGGTTAGTCTTT
size: -; J: TRBJ2-5; V: TRBV14; D: -; CDR3: CASSQGRGLYQETQYF; DNA: TGTGCCAGCAGCCAAGGAAGGGGCCTCTACCAAGAGACCCAGTACTTC
size: -; J: TRBJ1-2; V: TRBV28; D: TRBD1; CDR3: CASSPGQGKYGYTF; DNA: TGTGCCAGCAGTCCGGGACAGGGTAAATATGGCTACACCTTC
size: -; J: TRBJ2-1; V: TRBV9; D: -; CDR3: CASSVGHSYNEQFF; DNA: TGTGCCAGCAGCGTAGGACACTCCTACAATGAGCAGTTCTTC
size: -; J: TRBJ1-3; V: TRBV11-2; D: -; CDR3: CASSLGAGAGDTIYF; DNA: TGTGCCAGCAGCTTAGGCGCCGGGGCAGGGGACACCATATATTTT
size: -; J: TRBJ2-7; V: TRBV28; D: -; CDR3: CASSETGEQYF; DNA: TGTGCCAGCAGCGAAACAGGGGAGCAGTACTTC
size: -; J: TRBJ1-5; V: TRBV4-1; D: -; CDR3: CASSQGTVVNQPQHF; DNA: TGCGCCAGCAGCCAAGGGACAGTCGTCAATCAGCCCCAGCATTTT
size: -; J: TRBJ2-2; V: TRBV7-6; D: -; CDR3: CASSHPGGELFF; DNA: TGTGCCAGCAGCCACCCGGGGGGGGAGCTGTTTTTT
size: -; J: TRBJ1-5; V: TRBV21-1; D: -; CDR3: CASRWNSGTGGQPQHF; DNA: TGTGCCAGCCGCTGGAACTCGGGGACCGGGGGTCAGCCCCAGCATTTT
size: -; J: TRBJ2-3; V: TRBV18; D: -; CDR3: CASSPPSADTQYF; DNA: TGTGCCAGCTCACCACCGTCAGCGGATACGCAGTATTTT
size: few; J: TRBJ2-7; V: TRBV14; D: -; CDR3: CASSQRQGGEQYF; DNA: TGTGCCAGCAGCCAAAGGCAGGGGGGAGAGCAGTACTTC
size: -; J: TRBJ1-5; V: TRBV6-1; D: TRBD1; CDR3: CASSPRTGGNQPQHF; DNA: TGTGCCAGCAGTCCCCGGACAGGGGGCAATCAGCCCCAGCATTTT
size: -; J: TRBJ2-1; V: TRBV9; D: -; CDR3: CASSVDGRPYNEQFF; DNA: TGTGCCAGCAGCGTAGATGGACGCCCCTACAATGAGCAGTTCTTC
size: -; J: TRBJ2-1; V: TRBV10-1; D: TRBD1; CDR3: CASSDDRGPPPEQFF; DNA: TGCGCCAGCAGCGACGACAGGGGGCCCCCCCCTGAGCAGTTCTTC
size: -; J: TRBJ1-3; V: TRBV30; D: -; CDR3: CAWSTQPGDTIYF; DNA: TGTGCCTGGAGTACCCAACCCGGCGACACCATATATTTT
size: -; J: TRBJ2-7; V: TRBV18; D: -; CDR3: CASSPRDGQYEQYF; DNA: TGTGCCAGCTCACCTCGGGACGGACAGTACGAGCAGTACTTC
size: -; J: TRBJ2-2; V: TRBV5-5; D: -; CDR3: CASSPGGLNTGELFF; DNA: TGTGCCAGCAGCCCCGGTGGACTGAACACCGGGGAGCTGTTTTTT
size: -; J: TRBJ2-7; V: TRBV7-3; D: -; CDR3: CASTPPGPRHEQYF; DNA: TGTGCCAGCACCCCCCCAGGCCCCCGACACGAGCAGTACTTC
size: -; J: TRBJ2-7; V: TRBV7-6; D: TRBD2; CDR3: CASSPTSGATYEQYF; DNA: TGTGCCAGCAGCCCAACTAGCGGGGCCACCTACGAGCAGTACTTC
size: -; J: TRBJ1-2; V: TRBV6-5; D: -; CDR3: CASSRGQINYGYTF; DNA: TGTGCCAGCAGCCGTGGACAGATAAACTATGGCTACACCTTC
size: -; J: TRBJ2-5; V: TRBV5-6; D: TRBD1; CDR3: CASSLFRDRVQETQYF; DNA: TGTGCCAGCAGCTTGTTCAGGGACAGGGTCCAAGAGACCCAGTACTTC
size: -; J: TRBJ1-1; V: TRBV18; D: -; CDR3: CASSPGRNTEAFF; DNA: TGTGCCAGCTCCCCCGGGCGGAACACTGAAGCTTTCTTT
size: -; J: TRBJ2-2; V: TRBV5-1; D: TRBD2; CDR3: CASSLERGVIGELFF; DNA: TGCGCCAGCAGCTTGGAGCGGGGGGTTATCGGGGAGCTGTTTTTT
size: -; J: TRBJ1-5; V: TRBV19; D: TRBD1; CDR3: CASSRDRAPEGPQHF; DNA: TGTGCCAGTAGTAGGGACAGGGCCCCAGAGGGACCCCAGCATTTT
size: -; J: TRBJ1-1; V: TRBV28; D: TRBD1; CDR3: CASSTPSQGETEAFF; DNA: TGTGCCAGCAGTACTCCCTCACAGGGGGAGACTGAAGCTTTCTTT
size: -; J: TRBJ2-5; V: TRBV5-4; D: -; CDR3: CASSSMQGSQETQYF; DNA: TGTGCCAGCAGCTCGATGCAGGGGTCACAAGAGACCCAGTACTTC
size: -; J: TRBJ2-7; V: TRBV18; D: -; CDR3: CASSGGYHSYEQYF; DNA: TGTGCCAGCTCAGGAGGGTACCACTCCTACGAGCAGTACTTC
size: once; J: TRBJ2-2; V: TRBV11-2; D: -; CDR3: CASSLAMADTGELFF; DNA: TGTGCCAGCAGCTTAGCGATGGCAGACACCGGGGAGCTGTTTTTT
size: -; J: TRBJ2-7; V: TRBV29-1; D: TRBD1; CDR3: CSGIRQGDWEQYF; DNA: TGCAGCGGCATCAGACAGGGCGATTGGGAGCAGTACTTC
size: once; J: TRBJ1-5; V: TRBV10-3; D: -; CDR3: CAISESGDGQPQHF; DNA: TGTGCCATCAGTGAGTCCGGGGATGGTCAGCCCCAGCATTTT
size: few; J: TRBJ1-5; V: TRBV28; D: -; CDR3: CASSLTPIGVQPQHF; DNA: TGTGCCAGCAGTTTAACCCCAATAGGGGTTCAGCCCCAGCATTTT
size: -; J: TRBJ1-5; V: TRBV6-1; D: -; CDR3: CASRRGGNQPQHF; DNA: TGTGCCAGCAGGAGGGGGGGCAATCAGCCCCAGCATTTT